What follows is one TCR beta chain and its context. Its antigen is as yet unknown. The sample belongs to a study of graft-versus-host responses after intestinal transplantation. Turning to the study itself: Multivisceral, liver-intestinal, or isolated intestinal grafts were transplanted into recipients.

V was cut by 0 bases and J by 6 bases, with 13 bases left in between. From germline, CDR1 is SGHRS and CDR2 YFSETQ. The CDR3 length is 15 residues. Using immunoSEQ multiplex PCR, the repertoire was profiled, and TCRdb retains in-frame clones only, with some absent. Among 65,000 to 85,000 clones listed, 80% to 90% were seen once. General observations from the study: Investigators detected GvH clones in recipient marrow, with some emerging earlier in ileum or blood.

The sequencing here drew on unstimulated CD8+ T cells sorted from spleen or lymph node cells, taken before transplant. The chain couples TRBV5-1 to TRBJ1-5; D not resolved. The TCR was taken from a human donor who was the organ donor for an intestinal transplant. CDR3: CASSLDSGRVQPQHF. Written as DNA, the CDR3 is TGCGCCAGCAGCTTGGATTCGGGGAGGGTTCAGCCCCAGCATTTT. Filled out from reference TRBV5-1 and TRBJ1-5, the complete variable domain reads KAGVTQTPRYLIKTRGQQVTLSCSPISGHRSVSWYQQTPGQGLQFLFEYFSETQRNKGNFPGRFSGRQFSNSRSEMNVSTLELGDSALYLCASSLDSGRVQPQHFGDGTRLSIL.